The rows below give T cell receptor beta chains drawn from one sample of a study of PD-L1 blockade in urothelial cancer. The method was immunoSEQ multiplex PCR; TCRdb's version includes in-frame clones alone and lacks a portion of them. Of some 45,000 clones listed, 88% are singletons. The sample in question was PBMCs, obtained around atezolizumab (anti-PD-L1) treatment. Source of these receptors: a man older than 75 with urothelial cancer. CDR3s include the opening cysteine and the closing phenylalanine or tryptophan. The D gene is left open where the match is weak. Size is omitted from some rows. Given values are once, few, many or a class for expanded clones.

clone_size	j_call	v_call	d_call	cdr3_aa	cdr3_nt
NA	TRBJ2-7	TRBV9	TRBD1	CASSVVPGTGSEQYF	TGTGCCAGCAGCGTAGTCCCAGGGACAGGTTCCGAGCAGTACTTC
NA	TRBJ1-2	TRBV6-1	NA	CASSAASAGANYGYTF	TGTGCCAGCAGTGCGGCCTCAGCGGGAGCTAACTATGGCTACACCTTC
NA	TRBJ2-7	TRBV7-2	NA	CASTPRQGSYEQYF	TGTGCCAGCACCCCCAGGCAGGGCTCCTACGAGCAGTACTTC
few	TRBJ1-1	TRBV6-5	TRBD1	CASSYRTGEVRTEAFF	TGTGCCAGCAGTTACCGGACAGGGGAGGTTAGAACTGAAGCTTTCTTT
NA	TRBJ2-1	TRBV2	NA	CASRTGSYNEQFF	TGTGCCAGCAGGACAGGATCCTACAATGAGCAGTTCTTC
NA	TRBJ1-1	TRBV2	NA	CASRGGEKNTEAFF	TGTGCCAGCAGGGGTGGAGAGAAAAACACTGAAGCTTTCTTT
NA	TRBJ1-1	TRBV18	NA	CASSPTAGGPMNTEAFF	TGTGCCAGCTCACCTACAGCTGGGGGCCCAATGAACACTGAAGCTTTCTTT
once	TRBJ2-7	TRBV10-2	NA	CASSDRLNTGTYEQYF	TGCGCCAGCAGTGATAGACTGAACACAGGGACCTACGAGCAGTACTTC
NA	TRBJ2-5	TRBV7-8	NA	CASSLDGGSQETQYF	TGTGCCAGCAGCTTAGATGGGGGCAGTCAAGAGACCCAGTACTTC
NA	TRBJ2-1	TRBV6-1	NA	CASREAAEPYNEQFF	TGTGCCAGCAGAGAAGCGGCCGAACCCTACAATGAGCAGTTCTTC
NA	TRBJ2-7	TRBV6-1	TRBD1	CASSESTGGFYEQYF	TGTGCCAGCAGTGAAAGTACAGGGGGCTTCTACGAGCAGTACTTC
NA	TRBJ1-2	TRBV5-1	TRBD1	CASSSGQGDYGYTF	TGCGCCAGCAGCTCGGGACAGGGAGACTATGGCTACACCTTC
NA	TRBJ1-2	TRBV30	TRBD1	CAWSDPTPGGLGYGYTF	TGTGCCTGGAGTGACCCCACTCCAGGGGGCTTGGGCTATGGCTACACCTTC
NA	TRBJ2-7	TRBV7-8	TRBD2	CASGPQRDWVAGAYEQYF	TGTGCCAGTGGACCACAGAGGGACTGGGTTGCGGGAGCCTACGAGCAGTACTTC
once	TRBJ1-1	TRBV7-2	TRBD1	CASSLTGGNTEAFF	TGTGCCAGCAGCTTGACAGGGGGGAACACTGAAGCTTTCTTT
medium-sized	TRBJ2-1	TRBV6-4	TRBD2	CASSSGLAHNEQFF	TGTGCCAGCAGTTCGGGACTAGCCCACAATGAGCAGTTCTTC
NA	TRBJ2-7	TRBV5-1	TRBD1	CASSPGQGPYEQYF	TGCGCCAGCAGCCCGGGACAGGGACCCTACGAGCAGTACTTC
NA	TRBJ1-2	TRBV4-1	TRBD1	CASSQDTGQGAGGYTF	TGCGCCAGCAGCCAAGATACGGGTCAGGGGGCGGGCGGCTACACCTTC
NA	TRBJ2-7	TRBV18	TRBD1	CASSGQGNYEQYF	TGTGCCAGCTCTGGACAGGGGAACTACGAGCAGTACTTC
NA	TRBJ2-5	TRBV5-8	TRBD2	CASSLSGIPETQYF	TGTGCCAGCAGCCTTAGCGGGATCCCGGAGACCCAGTACTTC
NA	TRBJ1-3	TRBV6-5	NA	CASSYRQVSGNTIYF	TGTGCCAGCAGTTACCGGCAGGTCTCTGGAAACACCATATATTTT
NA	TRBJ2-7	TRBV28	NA	CASSLLGARGGQYF	TGTGCCAGCAGTTTATTAGGGGCCAGGGGTGGGCAGTACTTC
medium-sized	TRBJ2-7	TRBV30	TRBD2	CAWMFSGLAGSGEQYF	TGTGCCTGGATGTTCTCTGGACTAGCGGGATCCGGCGAGCAGTACTTC
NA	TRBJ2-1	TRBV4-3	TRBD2	CANSHGGSSYNEQFF	TGCGCCAACAGCCACGGCGGGAGCTCCTACAATGAGCAGTTCTTC
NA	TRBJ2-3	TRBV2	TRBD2	CASKGSSGNTDTQYF	TGTGCCAGCAAGGGGTCTAGCGGGAACACAGATACGCAGTATTTT
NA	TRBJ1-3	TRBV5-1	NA	CASSLGRASGNTIYF	TGCGCCAGCAGCTTGGGCAGGGCCTCTGGAAACACCATATATTTT
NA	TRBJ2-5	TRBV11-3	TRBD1	CASSLSGTGVRETQYF	TGTGCCAGCAGCTTAAGTGGGACAGGGGTTCGAGAGACCCAGTACTTC
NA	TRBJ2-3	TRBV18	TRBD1	CASSPGTGSDTQYF	TGTGCCAGCTCACCAGGGACAGGGTCAGATACGCAGTATTTT
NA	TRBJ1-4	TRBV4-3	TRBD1	CASSRSGTGGEKLFF	TGCGCCAGCAGCCGGTCCGGGACAGGGGGGGAAAAACTGTTTTTT
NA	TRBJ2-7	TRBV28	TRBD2	CASSLMPRLASAYEQYF	TGTGCCAGCAGTTTAATGCCTCGACTAGCGTCGGCCTACGAGCAGTACTTC
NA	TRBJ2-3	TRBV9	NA	CASSVGILESTDTQYF	TGTGCCAGCAGCGTAGGGATATTGGAGAGTACAGATACGCAGTATTTT
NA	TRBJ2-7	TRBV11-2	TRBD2	CASSLDRLAGTF	TGTGCCAGCAGCTTAGATCGCTTAGCGGGAACGTTC
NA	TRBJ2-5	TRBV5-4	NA	CASGDILQETQYF	TGTGCCAGCGGGGACATCCTCCAAGAGACCCAGTACTTC
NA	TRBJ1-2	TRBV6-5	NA	CASRRPGVEYYGYTF	TGTGCCAGCAGACGCCCAGGGGTGGAGTATTATGGCTACACCTTC
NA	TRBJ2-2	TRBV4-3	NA	CASSRKGAGELFF	TGCGCCAGCAGCCGTAAAGGAGCCGGGGAGCTGTTTTTT